This TCR beta chain was identified in a study of cytomegalovirus exposure and HLA in healthy donors. With 60 Vbeta and 13 Jbeta primers, the PCR was carried out. Here immunoSEQ multiplex PCR was the method, and the copy in TCRdb shows in-frame clones only, minus some. In the table there are roughly 120,000 clones, over 60% of which are singletons. This receptor was taken from a human donor in good health. Sample: PBMCs.

CDR3 loop: CAIMKTSGGAMGTDTQYF. The CDR3 nucleotides read TGTGCCATCATGAAAACTAGCGGGGGGGCAATGGGCACAGATACGCAGTATTTT. The rearrangement uses TRBV10-3 and TRBJ2-3, with TRBD2 identical over 13 bases. CDR3 length: 18 amino acids. Germline CDR1 is ENHRY and CDR2 is SYGVKD. With 7 bases clipped from V and 1 base from J, the junction kept 11 bases outside the gene matches.